This passage covers 25 T cell receptor beta chains from one sample sequenced in a study of T-cell reconstitution after alpha-beta-depleted transplantation in children. A TCRbeta library incorporating unique molecular identifiers was prepared. Via MiXCR, TCRdb re-called the PCR reads, giving one row per CDR3 protein. The table has hundreds of thousands of distinct CDR3 sequences, roughly 8.2% seen once; the top ten hold just under 6.5%. The sample in question was PBMCs, mostly from graft donor cells, obtained 180 days after TCRalphabeta/CD19-depleted stem cell transplant. These receptors all stem from a male patient aged 10 to 17 who had a stem cell transplant for acute lymphoblastic leukemia, so the T cells may come from the graft donor.

This clonotype was found many times. This chain joins TRBV12-3 or TRBV12-4 and TRBJ1-5, with a weak D call TRBD1 (6 bases). The length of the CDR3 is 14 residues. Trimming took off 6 bases at V and 0 bases at J, with 9 bases between the two ends. The CDR3 spells CASRLQGSNQPQHF. The CDR3 DNA reads as TGTGCCAGCAGGTTACAGGGTAGCAATCAGCCCCAGCATTTT.

Many counts were recorded for this clonotype. The rearrangement joins TRBV25-1 to TRBJ2-1; TRBD1 or TRBD2 may be the D gene (5 bases each). The V end lost 2 bases, the J end lost 15 bases, and 20 bases lay between the germline ends. This CDR3 has 14 amino acids. CDR1 and CDR2 (germline): MGHDK, SYGVNS. DNA of the CDR3: TGTGCCAGCAGTGAAACCTTTCTCCGGGACCCCACGTTCTTC. Its protein product is CASSETFLRDPTFF.

This clonotype has at least ten counts. The V gene is TRBV28, the J gene TRBJ2-1; a weak D match, TRBD2 (5 bases). The V end was cut by 5 bases, the J end by 7 bases, with 12 bases between. This CDR3 is 13 amino acids long. CDR1 MDHEN and CDR2 SYDVKM come from the germline V gene. In nucleotides, the CDR3 is TGTGCCAGCAGTCCACACGGGATAAATGAGCAGTTCTTC. Translated: CASSPHGINEQFF.

In its sample, this clonotype was seen many times. The chain combines TRBV20-1 with TRBJ2-3; TRBD2 might be the D (5 bases). Germline V gene lookup returns CDR1 DFQATT and CDR2 SNEGSKA (reference sequence). With 6 bases removed from V and 2 bases from J, the gap between germline ends came to 9 bases. The CDR3 length is 12 residues. CDR3 in amino acids: CSASAATDTQYF. CDR3 nucleotide sequence: TGCAGTGCGTCAGCGGCCACAGATACGCAGTATTTT.

This chain joins TRBV6-5 and TRBJ2-3, with a tentative D call TRBD2 (6 bases). The CDR3 covers 16 residues. The V end was cut by 0 bases, the J end by 1 base, with 11 bases between. The germline V gene has CDR1 MNHEY and CDR2 SVGAGI. This CDR3 is CASSYSSGGGTDTQYF. CDR3 sequence (DNA): TGTGCCAGCAGTTACTCGTCAGGCGGGGGCACAGATACGCAGTATTTT.

This clonotype has a count of ten or more. The rearrangement joins TRBV10-3 to TRBJ1-5; D is perhaps TRBD1 (5 bases). The CDR3 runs to 14 residues. From germline, CDR1 is ENHRY and CDR2 SYGVKD. V was clipped by 4 bases and J by 0 bases, with 7 bases between them. The CDR3 DNA is TGTGCCATCAGTGGAGGGGATAGCAATCAGCCCCAGCATTTT. It specifies CAISGGDSNQPQHF.

In its sample, this clonotype was seen many times. The chain employs TRBV6-6 and TRBJ1-1; D is undetermined. This CDR3 comprises 13 residues. V lost 4 bases to trimming and J lost 5 bases, with 11 bases between them. The germline V gene has CDR1 MNHNY and CDR2 SVGAGI (reference sequence). The CDR3 spells CASSFPRSTEAFF. Here the CDR3 DNA reads TGTGCCAGCAGTTTCCCCCGCAGTACTGAAGCTTTCTTT.

This clonotype came up many times. The chain uses TRBV7-3 and TRBJ1-2; 7 bases line up with TRBD1. Germline trimming cut 5 bases from V and 8 bases from J; bases unmatched to any gene: 14. The CDR3 runs 15 residues. Germline loops: CDR1 SGHTA, CDR2 FQGTGA. The CDR3 region is CASSPDRGDRVGYTF. DNA for the CDR3: TGTGCCAGCAGCCCCGATCGAGGCGACAGGGTCGGCTACACCTTC.

This clonotype was picked up many times. The chain has TRBV11-2 and TRBJ1-2; D is perhaps TRBD1 (5 bases). The CDR3 is 15 amino acids. V lost 1 base and J 6 bases, leaving 15 bases between the germline ends. From germline, CDR1 is SGHAT and CDR2 FQNNGV. CDR3 coding DNA: TGTGCCAGCAGCTTAGTGCCCGGTGGGGCGAATGGCTACACCTTC. Translating gives CASSLVPGGANGYTF.

This clonotype was detected many times. V is TRBV4-1 and J is TRBJ2-7; D remains unclear. CDR3 length: 15 residues. V dropped 0 bases and J dropped 0 bases, with 9 bases sitting between them. The germline gives CDR1 MGHRA, CDR2 YSYEKL. This CDR3 is CASSQDGRSSYEQYF. The DNA for the CDR3 is TGCGCCAGCAGCCAAGACGGGCGTAGCTCCTACGAGCAGTACTTC.

This clonotype was detected only a few times. The chain has TRBV10-3 and TRBJ1-2, with D hard to call. Germline loops: CDR1 ENHRY, CDR2 SYGVKD. The V end lost 5 bases, the J end lost 0 bases, and 16 bases lay between the germline ends. CDR3 length: 16 residues. This CDR3 reads CAISSNSGLANYGYTF. The CDR3 nucleotides read TGTGCCATCAGTTCAAACTCCGGGCTAGCTAACTATGGCTACACCTTC.

This clonotype was counted ten times or more. This chain connects TRBV7-6 to TRBJ2-3; 13 bases agree with TRBD2. The trim removed 2 bases at V and 0 bases at J, leaving 5 bases unmatched. The length of the CDR3 is 18 residues. Germline V gene sequence: CDR1 SGHVS, CDR2 FNYEAQ. The CDR3: CASSLRLAGGSSTDTQYF. The CDR3 nucleotides are TGTGCCAGCAGCTTACGACTAGCGGGAGGTTCTAGCACAGATACGCAGTATTTT.

At least ten counts were recorded for this clonotype. This chain uses TRBV29-1 with TRBJ1-1; unclear D gene. This CDR3 comprises 12 residues. Germline loops: CDR1 SQVTM, CDR2 ANQGSEA. V lost 5 bases to trimming and J lost 1 base, with 8 bases between them. The CDR3 DNA follows: TGCAGCGTTAGGTTATGGAACACTGAAGCTTTCTTT. As protein: CSVRLWNTEAFF.

This clonotype was seen repeatedly, ten times or more. The rearrangement joins TRBV6-5 to TRBJ2-7; 10 bases match TRBD2. V dropped 0 bases and J dropped 0; count of bases not matched to a gene: 5. This CDR3 comprises 17 residues. Germline CDR1 MNHEY, CDR2 SVGAGI. The CDR3 DNA sequence: TGTGCCAGCAGTTACTCTGCTAGCGGGGGCTTCTCCTACGAGCAGTACTTC. Translating it yields CASSYSASGGFSYEQYF.

This clonotype was detected many times. The V gene is TRBV5-1, the J gene TRBJ2-5, with TRBD2 identical over 13 bases. Losses at the gene ends were 5 bases for V and 5 bases for J; bases not matched to a gene: 3. The CDR3 consists of 14 residues. CDR1 SGHRS and CDR2 YFSETQ come from the germline V gene. The CDR3 is CASSPTSGGETQYF. CDR3 in DNA: TGCGCCAGCAGTCCGACTAGCGGGGGGGAGACCCAGTACTTC.

This clonotype has ten or more counts. The gene calls are TRBV6-2 or TRBV6-3 and TRBJ2-3, with D uncertain. This CDR3 has 15 residues. Germline CDR1 and CDR2: MNHEY and SVGEGT. The ends were cut back, 1 base at V and 2 bases at J, with 10 bases in the middle. CDR3 residues: CASSYLAPSTDTQYF. The DNA for the CDR3 is TGTGCCAGCAGTTACTTGGCTCCGTCCACAGATACGCAGTATTTT.

This clonotype was recorded many times. V is TRBV4-1 and J is TRBJ1-5; no reliable D call. Germline V gives CDR1 MGHRA, CDR2 YSYEKL. The V and J ends lost 0 bases and 5 bases respectively, with 8 bases between them. The CDR3 covers 14 residues. CDR3 in amino acids: CASSQDTSDQPQHF. In DNA, the CDR3 is TGCGCCAGCAGCCAAGATACGAGTGATCAGCCCCAGCATTTT.

This clonotype was observed many times. The chain is built from TRBV6-1 and TRBJ2-1; TRBD2 matches 10 bases. With V trimmed by 0 bases and J by 5 bases, 7 bases remained unmatched. The germline gives CDR1 MNHNS, CDR2 SASEGT. The CDR3 runs to 17 residues. CDR3 sequence reads: CASSEALSGRGDNEQFF. Here the CDR3 DNA reads TGTGCCAGCAGTGAAGCTCTGAGCGGGAGGGGAGACAATGAGCAGTTCTTC.

This clonotype was found many times. V and J are TRBV7-6 and TRBJ2-3; no firm D call. The V gene lost 7 bases and the J gene lost 0 bases, with 14 bases spanning the gap. The CDR3 loop spans 15 amino acids. The germline V gene encodes CDR1 SGHVS and CDR2 FNYEAQ. The CDR3 DNA is TGTGCCAGCAACCGGGTTACATCTAGCACAGATACGCAGTATTTT. Amino acids: CASNRVTSSTDTQYF.

This clonotype was found many times. The chain joins TRBV19 to TRBJ2-7; D unclear. The ends were cut back, 2 bases at V and 4 bases at J, with 15 bases in the middle. Germline lookup yields CDR1 LNHDA and CDR2 SQIVND (reference sequence). CDR3 length equals 15 residues. The CDR3 DNA follows: TGTGCCAGTAGTATAAACAATGGGCCAAGGTACGAGCAGTACTTC. Its protein is CASSINNGPRYEQYF.

This clonotype was seen at least ten times. This chain joins TRBV13 and TRBJ2-7; D not certain. Deletions cut 5 bases from V and 2 bases from J, with 10 bases between. The length of the CDR3 is 13 residues. Germline V gene sequence: CDR1 PRHDT, CDR2 FYEKMQ (reference sequence). This CDR3 is CASSTHGTYEQYF. The CDR3 coding sequence is TGTGCCAGCAGCACCCATGGCACCTACGAGCAGTACTTC.

The CDR3: CASSVAGTPGYEQYF. The CDR3 bases are TGTGCCAGCAGCGTAGCCGGGACTCCCGGGTACGAGCAGTACTTC. The chain links TRBV9 to TRBJ2-7; D is perhaps TRBD2 (6 bases). Deletions cut 0 bases from V and 4 bases from J, with 14 bases between. Per germline, CDR1 SGDLS and CDR2 YYNGEE. CDR3 length: 15 residues.

This clonotype was counted many times. This chain connects TRBV27 to TRBJ1-1, with 7 bases lining up with TRBD1. Germline CDR1 MNHEY, CDR2 SMNVEV (reference sequence). CDR3 length: 13 amino acids. V lost 5 bases, J lost 8 bases, and 8 bases stayed unmatched. DNA for the CDR3: TGTGCCAGCAGTGGGTACGACAGGGAGGAAGCTTTCTTT. Translated: CASSGYDREEAFF.

This clonotype was detected many times. The chain links TRBV5-1 to TRBJ2-1; D is possibly TRBD1 or TRBD2 (5 bases each). The CDR3 is 17 amino acids. Germline V gene lookup returns CDR1 SGHRS and CDR2 YFSETQ. The V end was cut by 2 bases, the J end by 3 bases, with 18 bases between. This chain's CDR3 is CASSLGPPGRGYNEQFF. The CDR3 coding sequence is TGCGCCAGCAGCTTAGGTCCCCCGGGACGAGGCTACAATGAGCAGTTCTTC.

This clonotype was recorded many times. The chain recombines TRBV4-3 with TRBJ1-1; D is uncertain. Looked up from germline, CDR1 is LGHNA and CDR2 is YSLEER. The CDR3 is 13 residues long. Trimming removed 1 base from V and 11 bases from J, with 14 bases in between. The CDR3 here is CASSQVRGGNAFF. The CDR3 DNA follows: TGCGCCAGCAGCCAAGTCAGAGGAGGTAATGCTTTCTTT.